Here is one T cell receptor (beta chain) with its context. No antigen is known for it. No clone much larger than this one lies a single base away; base qualities are absent. The library relied on the immunoSEQ multiplex PCR assay. The multiplex PCR relied on a mix of 60 forward primers for TCR Vbeta segments and 13 reverse primers for TCR Jbeta segments. Amplification of the CDR3 region of rearranged TCR beta genes was performed with a multiplex PCR assay on genomic DNA. The Illumina HiSeq System was used to sequence the amplified TCR beta libraries as 87-base-pair reads. The published analysis was carried out like this. Across the 500 to 850 repertoires, a later analysis counted tens of millions of unique TCR beta chains, approximately 12 million of which were shared by at least two donors. Raw reads were error-corrected and collapsed into unique sequences with a nearest-neighbor algorithm that merged closely related sequences to remove PCR and sequencing errors. To assign V, D and J gene segments, CDR3 sequences were aligned to IMGT reference sequences. For a sequence to be retained, a match of at least six nucleotides to both a V gene segment and a J gene segment was required. Rearrangements were classified as productive when the CDR3 lacked stop codons and remained in frame with V and J, and all other rearrangements were classified as non-productive. Following IMGT convention, CDR3 was defined as the stretch from the second conserved V-encoded cysteine to the conserved J-encoded phenylalanine. Sequences without an unambiguous match to a single V gene segment were excluded from the earlier analysis of 587 of the donors. An earlier analysis of around 600 of the donors classified V segments as functional when productive rearrangements were above 56.7% and as segregating when the standard deviation between donors was above 5%. A statistical classification framework was developed to diagnose cytomegalovirus status using the catalog of TCR beta chain sequences. In a later analysis, V and J genes were assigned by comparing TCR nucleotide sequences against IMGT/GENE-DB human TR gene sequences. In a later analysis, CDR3 sequences and most-parsimonious VDJ recombination scenarios were assigned using the TCRdist pipeline. In a later analysis, each TCR beta chain was defined by its CDR3 amino acid sequence together with its V-gene family, and reads lacking a unique V-gene family were excluded. A later analysis removed 592 highly shared, low-generation-probability nucleotide sequences to deal with suspected cross-contamination and a sequencing artifact. A later analysis calculated a clonal expansion index for each public chain from normalized within-repertoire ranks of inferred template counts. In a later analysis, generation probabilities were computed with a VDJ recombination model fitted to out-of-frame rearrangements, and the resulting probabilities were checked against IGoR. In a later analysis, hypergeometric tests were used to score TCR-TCR, TCR-HLA and TCR-CMV co-occurrence, with a repertoire-size bias correction applied to TCR pairs. False discovery rates were estimated in a later analysis by permuting HLA or CMV assignments 20 times. In a later analysis, co-occurring TCRs were grouped with DBSCAN, and TCRdist sequence similarity was added when clustering was performed within HLA-allele-positive subsets. Repertoires with fewer than 30,000 or more than 120,000 public chains, plus five repertoires with anomalous nucleotide sharing, were excluded from co-occurrence clustering. The table comes from immuneACCESS by way of TCRdb, which keeps in-frame sequences with V and J called. Part of the clones is missing from these tables; in studies checked, under half for an unresolved V gene and the rest for unknown reasons. V, J and clone size were drawn from that table, and D and trimming were deduced from the DNA. This sample has about 200,000 clones in its table, and around 80% of those were observed once. 1.1% of the sample is held by the ten biggest clonotypes.

The sample originates from a study of cytomegalovirus exposure and HLA in healthy donors (dated by TCRdb to about 2017). In terms of the full investigation: According to an earlier analysis of 587 of the donors, some 180 million T cells yielded 90 million to 140 million unique TCR beta sequences and around 280 Gb of sequence data. Rather than drawing on any new phenotypic data, the later analysis identified candidate immune exposures from TCR beta sequences and the way those sequences occurred across donors. Roughly 5 DR-DQ haplotypes were handled as single units for association and clustering, since linkage in the cohort was strong. To predict cytomegalovirus infection status, the study brought together high-throughput TCR immunosequencing, statistical association of individual TCRs with disease status, and machine learning. An early release that covered about 600 HLA-typed donors contained approximately 290 gigabases of sequencing data and 75 million to 100 million unique TCR sequences. Of the roughly 400 genotyped donors, approximately 80% were placed in the genetic ancestry cluster associated with self-reported Caucasian donors. Among about 390 genotyped donors of the cohort, an average of about 240,000 unique TCR beta nucleotide sequences were sequenced per donor, roughly a sixth of them non-productive. All discovery cohort repertoires had been generated on a single sequencing platform. The study was designed to test whether signatures of past pathogen exposure could be identified by cataloging public T cell receptors. A separate validation cohort of more than 100 different subjects was used in addition to the approximately 700-subject first cohort. The study profiled the T cell repertoires of some 610 subjects by immunosequencing and related them to cytomegalovirus serostatus. The number of donors typed differed by locus, with roughly 629-640 for A, B, C, DRB1 and DQB1, 522 for DQA1, 600 to 610 for DPA1, and 450 to 480 for DPB1. HLA typing included class I and class II loci at four-digit resolution. An earlier analysis of about 620 of the donors applied high-throughput TCR beta sequencing to assess whether each TCR beta V gene segment acted as functional or pseudogenic. Donor age, sex, ethnicity and CMV serostatus were compiled alongside the repertoire data. A later genetic analysis took genome-wide SNP genotypes for about three fifths of the 666 donors and used that subset as a discovery cohort. A later analysis re-analyzed previously published TCR beta repertoires from 600 to 850 donors and added high-resolution HLA genotyping to study TCR occurrence patterns.

Reading the germline V gene gives CDR1 SNHLY and CDR2 FYNNEI. The CDR3 starts with the cysteine, ends with the phenylalanine, and has 14 residues. Of the read, only the CDR3 DNA is kept; its 42 bases are in frame from base 1. Trimming removed 8 bases from V and 6 bases from J; the gene matches leave 7 bases unexplained. Paper-wide results and their limitations: In a later analysis, HLA-associated TCR beta chains were found to be more clonally expanded and to have lower generation probabilities than equally common non-associated chains. A cluster of highly shared sequence variants was judged likely to represent a technical artifact of the sequencing pipeline. Cytomegalovirus status was reported to be diagnosed by the classifier with high specificity and sensitivity in both the original and validation cohorts. A later analysis associated some 17,000 TCR beta sequences with specific HLA alleles at a false discovery rate of 0.05. Some IMGT-functional V segments, including TRBV6-2 and TRBV6-3, could not be distinguished by the 87-base-pair reads and were therefore excluded. Most CMV-associated TCR beta chains appeared to be HLA-restricted in a later analysis, and the HLA associations seemed to be driven largely by CMV exposure. Because HLA typing was unavailable for some donors at each locus, only the typed subset was used in association tests. The study gave a list of under 200 TCR beta chains associated with cytomegalovirus. According to a later analysis, TCR association rates differed among HLA loci, with DRB1 alleles showing the most associated TCRs and HLA-C alleles showing the fewest. A further reported finding was that TCR beta sequences accurately predicted the HLA-A and HLA-B alleles for most subjects in the first cohort. V-gene and J-gene trimming of TCR beta chains was associated with a missense DCLRE1C variant in a later genetic analysis, and the association was replicated in an independent cohort. This cohort had only TCR beta chains sequenced, and the lack of alpha or paired-chain data limited which features could be detected. According to the authors, the approach could potentially be generalized to other disease states and immunological phenotypes. The earlier analysis of about 600 of the donors excluded approximately 17 rarely observed V segments, including chromosome 9 orphons, because counts were too low. Correlated functional status among segregating V segments might reflect linkage disequilibrium, but an unknown experimental factor could not be ruled out. Presence/absence analyses assumed roughly uniform sequencing depth across donors, an assumption that may not hold. A later genetic analysis reported fewer N-insertions in productive TCRs among donors in an Asian-associated ancestry cluster than the roughly 640-donor mean. Most TCR sequences were seen in very few donors, while some public TCRs were found in many individuals. In an earlier analysis of about 550 of the donors, most TCR beta V segments were observed in productive rearrangements about 90% or about 30% of the time, broadly matching IMGT annotations. In vitro tests confirmed that a few of the cytomegalovirus-associated TCR beta chains recognize cytomegalovirus antigens. Several of the top co-occurrence clusters appeared to be linked to parvovirus B19, influenza, CMV and Epstein-Barr virus, according to a later analysis. When HLA alleles, especially DR and DQ, strongly co-occurred, TCR associations were difficult to assign to individual alleles. Immune exposure information for the cohort was limited to CMV serostatus.

The cohort comprised some 680 healthy bone marrow donors. At the time of sampling, every cohort member was nominally healthy, though immune exposures that went unrecorded were likely present. The donor tested CMV seronegative and was one of the 352 seronegative cohort members. Each donor provided a peripheral blood sample, and peripheral blood mononuclear cells were used for TCR beta sequencing. Genomic DNA was extracted from the blood cell samples with the Qiagen DNeasy Blood Extraction Kit. The chain couples TRBV2 to TRBJ2-2; TRBD1 fits 9 bases in the junction. The sequenced sample was PBMCs. The source of this sequence is a woman aged 40 to 50 in good health and CMV-seronegative. For the CDR3, the sequence is CASGDRVGPGELFF. In nucleotide form, the sequence is TGTGCCAGCGGGGACAGGGTAGGCCCCGGGGAGCTGTTTTTT.